Below, one T cell receptor beta chain is given with its context. Its cognate antigen is unknown. These data come from a study of CXCR3-negative and CXCR3-positive naive CD8 T cells. Study background: For each library, about 1.5 +/- 0.3 million TRB reads were obtained, about 135 million in total.

The study, taken as a whole, reports: Naive subsets did not differ in surface CD5, and the authors estimated TCR strength using properties of the TRB CDR3.

UMI-tagged TRB cDNA libraries were built via 5' RACE. Reprocessing the 5' RACE reads, TCRdb reports a single entry for every CDR3 protein and omits DNA. The sample shows about 48,000 distinct CDR3 sequences, and approximately 16% sits with its ten largest clones. In germline, CDR1 is DFQATT, CDR2 SNEGSKA (reference sequence). The CDR3 runs 12 residues. The sequencing input was memory CD8+ T cells from blood. This sequence was found in a human donor in good health. Some clones in this sample may be carry-over from other donors' samples. The rearrangement joins TRBV20-1 to TRBJ2-7. This CDR3 is CSATDSSYEQYF.